These 21 T cell receptor beta chains share one sample of origin, sequenced in a study of regulatory T cells in long-lasting Graves disease. Regarding time point: newly diagnosed GD, antithyroid drugs for less than 3 months. Construction of the TCR library relied on RNA isolated from PBMCs. For TCR beta, libraries came from iRepertoire HTBI primers and Arm-PCR of CDR3 regions. From the multiplex PCR reads, TCRdb called clonotypes with MiXCR, one entry per CDR3 protein. The sample includes about 220,000 distinct CDR3 sequences, about 19% of them seen just once. These records were also assigned to another study, of T cells in Graves' hyperthyroidism and ophthalmopathy.

The sample in question was peripheral blood mononuclear cells (PBMCs), obtained at new diagnosis, from a patient treated with antithyroid drugs. The receptors were sampled from a woman in her twenties or thirties with Graves disease.

This clonotype was seen ten or more times. The genes are TRBV28 and TRBJ1-5, with 7 bases that match TRBD1. Unmatched junction bases numbered 5, after V lost 5 bases and J lost 7 bases. CDR1 MDHEN and CDR2 SYDVKM come from the germline V gene. CDR3 length equals 13 residues. This CDR3 reads CASSDRVKQPQHF. The DNA for the CDR3 is TGTGCCAGCAGTGACAGGGTGAAACAGCCCCAGCATTTT.

In this sample, this clonotype turned up many times. The rearrangement uses TRBV6-1 and TRBJ2-5, with D uncertain. CDR1 is MNHNS and CDR2 is SASEGT in the germline V gene. CDR3 length: 16 residues. Trimming removed 1 base from V and 0 bases from J, with 12 bases in between. The CDR3: CASSEGDLGYQETQYF. The CDR3, as DNA: TGTGCCAGCAGTGAAGGGGATTTGGGGTACCAAGAGACCCAGTACTTC.

The V and J genes are TRBV18 and TRBJ2-7, with D perhaps matching TRBD2 (7 bases). The CDR3 length is 14 residues. Germline assignment: CDR1 KGHSH and CDR2 LQKENI. Trimming took off 3 bases at V and 5 bases at J, with 14 bases between the two ends. CDR3 nucleotides: TGTGCCAGCTCACCGCCTTGGGGGGGCCACGAGCAGTACTTC. This gives the protein CASSPPWGGHEQYF.

This clonotype came up many times. A read error may account for a junction end that differs from germline. The chain links TRBV7-7 to TRBJ2-7; possible D gene TRBD2, 6 bases. The germline V gene has CDR1 SSHAT and CDR2 FNYEAQ (reference sequence). The CDR3 has 16 residues. CDR3: CASSLAEGKEPYEQYF. The CDR3 nucleotides read TGTGCTAGCAGCTTAGCGGAGGGGAAGGAGCCCTACGAGCAGTACTTC.

The sample holds many counts of this clonotype. V gene TRBV20-1 combines with J gene TRBJ1-3; D remains unclear. This CDR3 spans 13 amino acids. V lost 3 bases and J lost 8, with 14 bases in between. The germline V gene has CDR1 DFQATT and CDR2 SNEGSKA (reference sequence). CDR3 residues: CSARTNYGDTIYF. The CDR3 bases are TGCAGTGCTAGGACGAACTACGGCGACACCATATATTTT.

This clonotype was seen ten or more times. The genes are TRBV11-2 and TRBJ2-7; 9 nucleotides agree with TRBD1. CDR1 is SGHAT and CDR2 is FQNNGV in the germline V gene. J was trimmed by 4 bases and V by 3 bases; bases with no gene match: 4. The CDR3 length is 14 residues. In nucleotides, the CDR3 is TGTGCCAGCAGCTTTGACAGGGGGTCTTACGAGCAGTACTTC. Translating gives CASSFDRGSYEQYF.

Many counts were recorded for this clonotype. The chain couples TRBV19 to TRBJ1-4; D call uncertain. V was shortened by 4 bases and J by 4 bases, with 10 bases between the two germline ends. Germline CDR1 and CDR2: LNHDA and SQIVND (reference sequence). This CDR3 spans 14 amino acids. CDR3 DNA sequence: TGTGCCAGTAGTAGATCACGGAATAATGAAAAACTGTTTTTT. It translates to CASSRSRNNEKLFF. The entire variable domain, with the rest obtained from reference TRBV19 and TRBJ1-4, is as follows: DGGITQSPKYLFRKEGQNVTLSCEQNLNHDAMYWYRQDPGQGLRLIYYSQIVNDFQKGDIAEGYSVSREKKESFPLTVTSAQKNPTAFYLCASSRSRNNEKLFFGSGTQLSVL.

The chain carries TRBV11-2 and TRBJ2-7; TRBD2 agrees at 11 bases. CDR3 size: 15 residues. V lost 4 bases and J lost 4; bases outside the gene matches: 6. Germline values: CDR1 SGHAT, CDR2 FQNNGV. CDR3 sequence reads: CASSSLSGRGYEQYF. The CDR3 bases are TGTGCCAGCAGCTCCCTTAGCGGGAGGGGATACGAGCAGTACTTC. The entire variable domain, with the rest obtained from reference TRBV11-2 and TRBJ2-7, is as follows: EAGVAQSPRYKIIEKRQSVAFWCNPISGHATLYWYQQILGQGPKLLIQFQNNGVVDDSQLPKDRFSAERLKGVDSTLKIQPAKLEDSAVYLCASSSLSGRGYEQYFGPGTRLTVT.

At least ten counts were recorded for this clonotype. The chain links TRBV3-1 to TRBJ2-3, with TRBD2 matching over 10 bases. Germline V CDR1 and CDR2: LGHDT, YNNKEL (reference sequence). This CDR3 has 17 amino acids. Trimming took 4 bases from V and 8 from J; bases not matched to a gene: 15. The CDR3 here is CASSLSTGLARQGTQYF. The CDR3 nucleotides are TGTGCCAGCAGCCTCTCTACGGGACTAGCGCGTCAGGGTACGCAGTATTTT.

This clonotype was found many times. V and J are TRBV4-1 and TRBJ1-2; no firm D call. The CDR3 length is 14 residues. From germline, CDR1 is MGHRA and CDR2 YSYEKL. V lost 1 base and J 6 bases, leaving 12 bases between the germline ends. CDR3 amino acids: CASSQGTRNHGYTF. CDR3 in DNA: TGCGCCAGCAGCCAAGGGACCCGGAACCATGGCTACACCTTC.

This clonotype was picked up many times. CDR3 DNA: TGTGCCAGCTCATCCGGGACAGGGGGCGAGCAGTACTTC. As protein: CASSSGTGGEQYF. The chain couples TRBV18 to TRBJ2-7; TRBD1 aligns across 11 bases. The CDR3 totals 13 residues. Germline lookup yields CDR1 KGHSH and CDR2 LQKENI. The V and J ends lost 5 bases and 6 bases, in that order; junction bases with no gene match: 3.

This chain connects TRBV19 to TRBJ2-7; D is tentatively TRBD1 or TRBD2 (5 bases each). V lost 5 bases and J lost 8, with 16 bases in between. The CDR3 loop spans 13 amino acids. Germline V gene sequence: CDR1 LNHDA, CDR2 SQIVND (reference sequence). CDR3 region: CASSRDGRYKQYF. The CDR3 DNA follows: TGTGCCAGTAGTCGGGACGGCCGATACAAGCAGTACTTC.

This clonotype came up many times. The rearrangement uses TRBV20-1 and TRBJ2-2; maybe TRBD2 (6 bases). Trimming cost V 0 bases and J 6 bases, with 20 bases left between them. The CDR3 is made up of 17 amino acids. CDR1 and CDR2 from the germline V gene are DFQATT and SNEGSKA (reference sequence). CDR3 protein: CSARDIRGRGGAGELFF. The CDR3 DNA is TGCAGTGCTAGAGATATTCGGGGCCGAGGCGGGGCCGGGGAGCTGTTTTTT.

This clonotype was counted ten times or more. CDR3 DNA sequence: TGCGCCAGCAGCCAAGTGACAGGGGTGACTTCCACCATATATTTT. Protein sequence: CASSQVTGVTSTIYF. The chain links TRBV4-1 to TRBJ1-3, with 8 bases fitting TRBD1. Germline CDR1 is MGHRA and CDR2 is YSYEKL. V dropped 1 base and J dropped 9; count of bases not matched to a gene: 8. This CDR3 is 15 amino acids long.

Comment on this clonotype: With a much larger clone just one base away, this may be a read error. The V call is TRBV7-9, the J call TRBJ2-1, with D uncertain. This CDR3 region has 12 residues. V was shortened by 2 bases and J by 11 bases, with 10 bases between the two germline ends. Per the germline V gene, CDR1 is SEHNR and CDR2 is FQNEAQ (reference sequence). CDR3 nucleotides: TGTGCCAGCAGCTTAATACCGCATAAGCAGTTCTTC. Amino acids: CASSLIPHKQFF.

There are many counts of this clonotype. CDR3 protein: CASSLGTWDKNTGELFF. The CDR3 coding sequence is TGTGCCAGCAGCTTAGGAACGTGGGATAAGAACACCGGGGAGCTGTTTTTT. V and J are TRBV11-2 and TRBJ2-2; no reliable D call. With 1 base removed from V and 1 base from J, the gap between germline ends came to 13 bases. The CDR3 is made up of 17 amino acids. CDR1 SGHAT and CDR2 FQNNGV come from the germline V gene.

This clonotype was counted at least ten times. The chain uses TRBV24-1 and TRBJ1-4, with D maybe TRBD1 (5 bases). V gave up 4 bases and J gave up 5 bases, with 7 bases separating them. The CDR3 is made up of 13 amino acids. The germline V gene encodes CDR1 KGHDR and CDR2 SFDVKD. CDR3 sequence (DNA): TGTGCCACCAGTGACAGGGAAAATGAAAAACTGTTTTTT. Its protein is CATSDRENEKLFF.

This clonotype was recorded many times. The V and J genes are TRBV7-9 and TRBJ2-3, with a weak D call TRBD2 (6 bases). The CDR3 spans 14 residues. V shed 3 bases and J shed 5 bases, with 12 bases lying between them. CDR1 and CDR2 from the germline V gene are SEHNR and FQNEAQ (reference sequence). The chain's CDR3 is CASSFGPSVDTQYF. The CDR3 DNA reads as TGTGCCAGCAGCTTTGGGCCTAGCGTAGATACGCAGTATTTT.

Many counts were recorded for this clonotype. The chain links TRBV19 to TRBJ2-5, with D possibly matching TRBD1 (5 bases). The V and J ends lost 1 base and 2 bases respectively, with 8 bases between them. The CDR3 length is 14 residues. Germline V CDR1 and CDR2: LNHDA, SQIVND (reference sequence). CDR3 sequence (DNA): TGTGCCAGTAGTATAGGGGGCAGTCAAGAGACCCAGTACTTC. It encodes CASSIGGSQETQYF.

In its sample, this clonotype was seen many times. The chain joins TRBV28 to TRBJ1-1; no clear D gene. The CDR3 is made up of 12 amino acids. Trimming pared 1 base from V and 10 bases from J, leaving 10 bases between. The germline gives CDR1 MDHEN, CDR2 SYDVKM. CDR3 DNA: TGTGCCAGCAGTTTATTAGGGCGGGTAGCTTTCTTT. Translation gives CASSLLGRVAFF.

This clonotype was seen ten or more times. The CDR3 region is CASSPYGDEQYF. The CDR3 DNA sequence: TGTGCCAGCAGCCCCTACGGTGACGAGCAGTACTTC. The chain couples TRBV11-3 to TRBJ2-7; the D is unclear. This CDR3 comprises 12 residues. Deletions cut 5 bases from V and 5 bases from J, with 10 bases between. The V gene's germline CDR1 is SGHNT and CDR2 YENEEA. Full variable domain (remainder filled in from reference TRBV11-3 and TRBJ2-7): EAGVVQSPRYKIIEKKQPVAFWCNPISGHNTLYWYLQNLGQGPELLIRYENEEAVDDSQLPKDRFSAERLKGVDSTLKIQPAELGDSAVYLCASSPYGDEQYFGPGTRLTVT.